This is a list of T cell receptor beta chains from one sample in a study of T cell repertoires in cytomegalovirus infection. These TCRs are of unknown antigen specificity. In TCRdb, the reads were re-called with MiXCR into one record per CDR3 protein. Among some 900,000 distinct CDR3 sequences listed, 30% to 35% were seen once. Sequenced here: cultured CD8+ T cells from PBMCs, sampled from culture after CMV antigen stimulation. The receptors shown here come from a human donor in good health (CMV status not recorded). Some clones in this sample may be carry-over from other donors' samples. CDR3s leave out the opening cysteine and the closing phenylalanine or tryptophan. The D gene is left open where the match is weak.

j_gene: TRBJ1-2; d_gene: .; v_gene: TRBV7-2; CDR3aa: VSSLLHRGFGYGYT
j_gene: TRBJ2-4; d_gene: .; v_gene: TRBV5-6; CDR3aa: ASRPDADKNIQY
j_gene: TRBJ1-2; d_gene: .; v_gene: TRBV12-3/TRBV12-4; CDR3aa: ASSLDRSRVEGYT
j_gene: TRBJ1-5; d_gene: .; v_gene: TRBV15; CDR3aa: ATSRGTNQPQH
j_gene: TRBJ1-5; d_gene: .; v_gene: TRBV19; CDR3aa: ASSAGLINQPQH
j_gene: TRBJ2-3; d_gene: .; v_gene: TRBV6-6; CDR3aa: ASSYSIGGPSTDTQY
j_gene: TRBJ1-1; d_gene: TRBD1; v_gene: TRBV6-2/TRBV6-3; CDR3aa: ASSYDRDRLGPKDTEAF
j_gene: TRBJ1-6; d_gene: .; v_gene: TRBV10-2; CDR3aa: ASLDAPSSYNSPLH
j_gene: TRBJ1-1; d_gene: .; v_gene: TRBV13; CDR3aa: ASSFDAGETEAF
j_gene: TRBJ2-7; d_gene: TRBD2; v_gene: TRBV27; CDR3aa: ASSPSSGGLTYEQY
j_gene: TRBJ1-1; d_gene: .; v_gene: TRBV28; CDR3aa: ASTPWGSEAF
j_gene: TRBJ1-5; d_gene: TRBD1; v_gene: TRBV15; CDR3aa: ATSRLGTVEPQH
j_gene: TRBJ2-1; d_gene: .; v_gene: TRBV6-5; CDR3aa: ASSSGTTHQEQF
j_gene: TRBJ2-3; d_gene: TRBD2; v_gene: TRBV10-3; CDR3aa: AISESAGRYTDTQY
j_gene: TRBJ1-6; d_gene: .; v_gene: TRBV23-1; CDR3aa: ASSQSTLWTESPLH
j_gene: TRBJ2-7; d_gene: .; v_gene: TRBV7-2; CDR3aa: ASSLDGGGPSYEQY
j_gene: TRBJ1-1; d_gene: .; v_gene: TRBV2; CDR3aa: ASSEVDRNTEAF
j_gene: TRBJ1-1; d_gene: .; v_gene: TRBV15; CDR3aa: ATSRDRRRNTEAF
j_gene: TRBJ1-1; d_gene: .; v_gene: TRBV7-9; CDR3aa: ASLHSGRAYTEAF
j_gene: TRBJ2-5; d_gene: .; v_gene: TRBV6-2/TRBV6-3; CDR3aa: ASSSQEWGEQETQY
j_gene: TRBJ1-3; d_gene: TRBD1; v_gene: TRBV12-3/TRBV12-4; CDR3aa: ASSGGQDGNTIY
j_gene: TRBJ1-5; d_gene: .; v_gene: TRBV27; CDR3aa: ASSKLNQPQH
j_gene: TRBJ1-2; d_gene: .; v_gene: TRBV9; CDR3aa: ASSVSGSGPNYGYT
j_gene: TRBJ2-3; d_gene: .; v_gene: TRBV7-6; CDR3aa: ASSEGHTDTQY
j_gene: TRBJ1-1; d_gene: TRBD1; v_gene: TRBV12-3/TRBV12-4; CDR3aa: ASSRTGRETEAF
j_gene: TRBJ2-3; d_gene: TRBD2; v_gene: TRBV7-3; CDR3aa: ASSIGLAGGAVKAQY
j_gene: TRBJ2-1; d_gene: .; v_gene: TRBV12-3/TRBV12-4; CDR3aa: ASSFEGGLYNEQF
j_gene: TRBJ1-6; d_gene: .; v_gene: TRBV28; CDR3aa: ASSYALSLH
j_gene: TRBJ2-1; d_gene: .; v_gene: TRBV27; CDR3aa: ASSLIAETYNEQF
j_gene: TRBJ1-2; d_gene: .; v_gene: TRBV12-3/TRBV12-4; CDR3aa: ASSPPDGITYGYT
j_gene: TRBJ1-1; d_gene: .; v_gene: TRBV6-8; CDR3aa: ASRPLGGYTEAF
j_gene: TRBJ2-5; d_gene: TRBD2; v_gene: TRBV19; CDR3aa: ASRPSGGSQETQY
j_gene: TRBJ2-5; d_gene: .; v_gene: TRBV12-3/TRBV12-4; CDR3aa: ASSLEGDGWETQY
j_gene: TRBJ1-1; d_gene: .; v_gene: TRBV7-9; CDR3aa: ASSSTQGYTEAF
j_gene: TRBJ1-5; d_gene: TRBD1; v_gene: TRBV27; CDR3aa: ASSSLGTGWNRRPQH
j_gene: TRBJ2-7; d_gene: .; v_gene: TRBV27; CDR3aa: ASSAPQDEQY
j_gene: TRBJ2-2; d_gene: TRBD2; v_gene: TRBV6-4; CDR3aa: ASSPTSGTNTGELF
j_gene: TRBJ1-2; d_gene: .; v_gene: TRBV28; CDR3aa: ASSLPGNGGYT
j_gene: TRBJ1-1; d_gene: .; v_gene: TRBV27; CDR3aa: ASQYGMNTEAF
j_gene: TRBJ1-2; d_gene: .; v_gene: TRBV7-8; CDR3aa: ASSPSNPLSGYT
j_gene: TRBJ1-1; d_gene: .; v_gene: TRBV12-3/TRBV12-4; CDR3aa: ASSLGIMNTEAF
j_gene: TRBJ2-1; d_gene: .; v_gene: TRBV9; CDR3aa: VSSVVQADSYNEQF
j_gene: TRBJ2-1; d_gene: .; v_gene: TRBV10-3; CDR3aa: AISEVTSNNEQF
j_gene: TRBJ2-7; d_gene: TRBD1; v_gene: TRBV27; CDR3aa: ASRRTGGSYEQY
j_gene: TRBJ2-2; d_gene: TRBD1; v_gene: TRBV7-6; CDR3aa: ASSLVGQGSTGELF
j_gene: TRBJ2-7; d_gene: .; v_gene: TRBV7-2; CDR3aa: ASSPPSTYEQY
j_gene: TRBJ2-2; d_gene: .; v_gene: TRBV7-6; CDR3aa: ASSKDIYTGELF
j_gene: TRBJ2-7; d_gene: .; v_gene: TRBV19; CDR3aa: ASSIGGGYEQY
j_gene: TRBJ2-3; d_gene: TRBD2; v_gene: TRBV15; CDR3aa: ATSSPSGGITDTQY
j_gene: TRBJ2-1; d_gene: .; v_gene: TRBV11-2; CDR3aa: ASSLEGWPGRSSYNEQF
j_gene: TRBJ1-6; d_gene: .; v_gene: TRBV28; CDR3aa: ASSLPGPPQTPLH
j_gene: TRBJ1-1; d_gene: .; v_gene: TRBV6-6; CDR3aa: ASAEGGRRTEAF
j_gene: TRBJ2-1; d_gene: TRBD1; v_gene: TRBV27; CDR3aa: ASSFLWTGTVINEQF
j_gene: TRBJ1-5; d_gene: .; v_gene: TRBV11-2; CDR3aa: ASSLGGVSAQH
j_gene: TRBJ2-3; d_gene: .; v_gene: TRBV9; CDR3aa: ASSVGTVTSTDTQY
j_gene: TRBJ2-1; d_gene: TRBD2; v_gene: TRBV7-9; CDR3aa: AKLAGDNEQF
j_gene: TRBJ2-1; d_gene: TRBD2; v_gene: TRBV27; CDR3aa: ASRGGASGGYNEQF